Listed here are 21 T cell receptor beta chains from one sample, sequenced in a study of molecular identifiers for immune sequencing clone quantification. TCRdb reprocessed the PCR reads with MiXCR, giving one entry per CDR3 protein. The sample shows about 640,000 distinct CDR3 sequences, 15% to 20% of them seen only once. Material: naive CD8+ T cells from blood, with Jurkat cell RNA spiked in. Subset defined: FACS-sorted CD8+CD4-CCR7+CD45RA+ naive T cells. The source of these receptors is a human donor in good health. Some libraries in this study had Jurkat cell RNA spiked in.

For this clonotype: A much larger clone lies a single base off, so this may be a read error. DNA for the CDR3: TGTGCCAGCAGTTACTCAGTGGGGAATGAGCAGTTCTTC. This encodes CASSYSVGNEQFF. The chain couples TRBV6-6 to TRBJ2-1; no firm D call. The germline V and J ends were trimmed by 0 bases and 7 bases, with 7 bases remaining between them. Germline V gene lookup returns CDR1 MNHNY and CDR2 SVGAGI (reference sequence). This CDR3 is 13 amino acids long.

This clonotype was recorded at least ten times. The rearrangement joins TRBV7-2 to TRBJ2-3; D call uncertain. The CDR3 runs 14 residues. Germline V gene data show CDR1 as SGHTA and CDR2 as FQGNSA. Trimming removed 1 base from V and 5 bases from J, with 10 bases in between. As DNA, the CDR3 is TGTGCCAGCAGCTTAGGAGTAAGAAGAGATACGCAGTATTTT. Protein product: CASSLGVRRDTQYF.

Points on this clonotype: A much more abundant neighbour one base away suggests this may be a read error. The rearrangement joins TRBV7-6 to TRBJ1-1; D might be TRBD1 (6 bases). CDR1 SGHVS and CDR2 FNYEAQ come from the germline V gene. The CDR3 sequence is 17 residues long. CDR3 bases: TGTGCCAGCGGCTTAGCCGGGACATTCGAGGGGTACACTGAAGCTTTCTTT. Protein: CASGLAGTFEGYTEAFF.

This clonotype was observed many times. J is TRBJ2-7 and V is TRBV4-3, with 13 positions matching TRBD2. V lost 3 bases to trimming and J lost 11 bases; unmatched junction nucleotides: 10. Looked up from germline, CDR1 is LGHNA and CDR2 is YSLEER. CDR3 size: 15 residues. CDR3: CASSQTAGTSGDKYF. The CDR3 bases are TGCGCCAGCAGCCAGACTGCCGGGACTAGCGGGGATAAGTACTTC.

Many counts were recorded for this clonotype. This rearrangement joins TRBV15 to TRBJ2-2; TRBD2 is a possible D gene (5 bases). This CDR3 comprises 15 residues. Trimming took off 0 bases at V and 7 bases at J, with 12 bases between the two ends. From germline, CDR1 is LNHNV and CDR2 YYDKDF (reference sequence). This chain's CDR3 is CATSRDYGMVGELFF. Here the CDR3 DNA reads TGTGCCACCAGCAGAGATTACGGGATGGTCGGGGAGCTGTTTTTT.

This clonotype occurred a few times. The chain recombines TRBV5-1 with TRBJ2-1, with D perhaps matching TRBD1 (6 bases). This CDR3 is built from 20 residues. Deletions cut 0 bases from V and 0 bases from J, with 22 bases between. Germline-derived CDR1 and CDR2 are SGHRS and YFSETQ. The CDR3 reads CASSLAWDKVISSSYNEQFF. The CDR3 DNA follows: TGCGCCAGCAGCTTGGCTTGGGACAAGGTAATAAGTTCCTCCTACAATGAGCAGTTCTTC.

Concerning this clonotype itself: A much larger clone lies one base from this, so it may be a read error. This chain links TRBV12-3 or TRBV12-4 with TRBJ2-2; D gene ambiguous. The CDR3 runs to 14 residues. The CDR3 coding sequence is TGTGCCGGCAGTTTAAACTCCTACACCGGGGAGCTGTTTTTT. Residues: CAGSLNSYTGELFF.

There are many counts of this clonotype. The CDR3 loop is CASSTNPLGANSPLHF. In DNA form, the CDR3 reads TGTGCCAGCAGCACCAATCCATTGGGCGCTAATTCACCCCTCCACTTT. This chain connects TRBV7-9 to TRBJ1-6; D gene ambiguous. The V end lost 5 bases, the J end lost 6 bases, and 17 bases lay between the germline ends. The CDR3 has 16 residues. CDR1 is SEHNR and CDR2 is FQNEAQ in the germline V gene (reference sequence).

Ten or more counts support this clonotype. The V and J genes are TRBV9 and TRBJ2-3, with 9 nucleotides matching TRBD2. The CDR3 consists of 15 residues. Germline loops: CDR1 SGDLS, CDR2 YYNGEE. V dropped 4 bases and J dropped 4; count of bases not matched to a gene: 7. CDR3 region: CASSLGLARADTQYF. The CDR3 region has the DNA TGTGCCAGCAGCCTAGGACTAGCGAGAGCAGATACGCAGTATTTT. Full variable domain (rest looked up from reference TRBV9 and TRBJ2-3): DSGVTQTPKHLITATGQRVTLRCSPRSGDLSVYWYQQSLDQGLQFLIQYYNGEERAKGNILERFSAQQFPDLHSELNLSSLELGDSALYFCASSLGLARADTQYFGPGTRLTVL.

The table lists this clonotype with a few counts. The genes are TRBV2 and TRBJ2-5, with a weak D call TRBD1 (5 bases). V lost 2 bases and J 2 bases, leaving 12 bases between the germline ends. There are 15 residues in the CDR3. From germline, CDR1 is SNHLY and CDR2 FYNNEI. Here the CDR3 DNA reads TGTGCCAGCAGTGAAACCGGACACCTGCAAGAGACCCAGTACTTC. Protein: CASSETGHLQETQYF.

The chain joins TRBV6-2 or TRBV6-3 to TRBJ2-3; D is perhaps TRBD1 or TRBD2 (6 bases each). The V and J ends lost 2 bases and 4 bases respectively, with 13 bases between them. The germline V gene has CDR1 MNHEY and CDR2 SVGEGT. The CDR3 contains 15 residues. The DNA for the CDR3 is TGTGCCAGCAGTTACCGGGGGCTATTCGCAGATACGCAGTATTTT. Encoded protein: CASSYRGLFADTQYF.

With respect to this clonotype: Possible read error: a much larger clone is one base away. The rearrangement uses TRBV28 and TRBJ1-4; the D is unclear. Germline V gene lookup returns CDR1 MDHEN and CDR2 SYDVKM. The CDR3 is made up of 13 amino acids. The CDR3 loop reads CASHRATNEKLLF. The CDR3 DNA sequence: TGTGCCAGCCACAGAGCAACTAATGAAAAACTGCTTTTT. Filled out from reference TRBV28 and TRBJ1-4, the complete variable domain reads DVKVTQSSRYLVKRTGEKVFLECVQDMDHENMFWYRQDPGLGLRLIYFSYDVKMKEKGDIPEGYSVSREKKERFSLILESASTNQTSMYLCASHRATNEKLLFGSGTQLSVL.

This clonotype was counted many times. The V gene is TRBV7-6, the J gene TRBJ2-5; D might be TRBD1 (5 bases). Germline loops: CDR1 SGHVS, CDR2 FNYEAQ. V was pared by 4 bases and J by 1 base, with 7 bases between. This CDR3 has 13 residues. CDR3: CASSSGSQETQYF. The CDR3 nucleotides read TGTGCCAGCAGCTCAGGGTCCCAAGAGACCCAGTACTTC.

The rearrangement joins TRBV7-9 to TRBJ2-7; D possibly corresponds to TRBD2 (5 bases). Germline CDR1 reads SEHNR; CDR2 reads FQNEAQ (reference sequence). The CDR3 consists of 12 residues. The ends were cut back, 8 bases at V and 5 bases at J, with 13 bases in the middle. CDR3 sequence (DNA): TGTGCCAGCTCGGCCGACGGGGACGAGCAGTACTTC. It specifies CASSADGDEQYF.

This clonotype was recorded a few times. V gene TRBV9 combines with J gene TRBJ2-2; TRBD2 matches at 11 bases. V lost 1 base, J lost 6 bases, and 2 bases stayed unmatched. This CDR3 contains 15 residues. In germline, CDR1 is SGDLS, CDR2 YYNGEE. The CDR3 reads CASSVIAGGAGELFF. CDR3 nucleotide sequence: TGTGCCAGCAGCGTAATAGCGGGAGGGGCCGGGGAGCTGTTTTTT.

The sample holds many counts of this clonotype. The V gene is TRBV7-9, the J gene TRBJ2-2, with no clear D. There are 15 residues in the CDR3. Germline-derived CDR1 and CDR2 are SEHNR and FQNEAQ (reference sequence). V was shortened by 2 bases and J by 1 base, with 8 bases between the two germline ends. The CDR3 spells CASSLLRQNTGELFF. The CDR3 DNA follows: TGTGCCAGCAGCTTACTCAGGCAGAACACCGGGGAGCTGTTTTTT.

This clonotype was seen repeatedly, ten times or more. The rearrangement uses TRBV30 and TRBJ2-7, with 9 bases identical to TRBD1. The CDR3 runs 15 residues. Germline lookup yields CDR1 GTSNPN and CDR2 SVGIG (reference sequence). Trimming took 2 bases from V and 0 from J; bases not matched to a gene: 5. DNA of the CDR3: TGTGCCTGGAGTCCGGGGACAGGGTACTCCTACGAGCAGTACTTC. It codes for CAWSPGTGYSYEQYF.

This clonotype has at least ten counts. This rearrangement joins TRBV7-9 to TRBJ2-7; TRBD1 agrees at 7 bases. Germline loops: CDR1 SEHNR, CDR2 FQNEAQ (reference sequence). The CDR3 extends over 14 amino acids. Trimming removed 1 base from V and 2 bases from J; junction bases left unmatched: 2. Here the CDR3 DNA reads TGTGCCAGCAGCTTAGTCGGGACAGCCTACGAGCAGTACTTC. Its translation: CASSLVGTAYEQYF.

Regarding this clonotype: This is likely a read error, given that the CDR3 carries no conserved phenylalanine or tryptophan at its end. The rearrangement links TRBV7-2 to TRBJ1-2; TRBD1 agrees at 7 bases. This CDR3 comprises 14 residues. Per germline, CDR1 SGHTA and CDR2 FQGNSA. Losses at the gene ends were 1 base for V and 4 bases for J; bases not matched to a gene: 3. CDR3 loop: CASSLDAGGYGYTI. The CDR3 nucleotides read TGTGCCAGCAGCTTAGATGCAGGGGGCTATGGCTACACCATC.

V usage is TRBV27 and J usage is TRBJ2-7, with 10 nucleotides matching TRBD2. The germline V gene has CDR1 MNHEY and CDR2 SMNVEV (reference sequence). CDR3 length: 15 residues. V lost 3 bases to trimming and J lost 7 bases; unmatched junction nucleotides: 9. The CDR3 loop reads CASSFGLAGVSEQYF. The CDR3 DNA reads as TGTGCCAGCAGTTTTGGCCTAGCGGGAGTTAGTGAGCAGTACTTC.

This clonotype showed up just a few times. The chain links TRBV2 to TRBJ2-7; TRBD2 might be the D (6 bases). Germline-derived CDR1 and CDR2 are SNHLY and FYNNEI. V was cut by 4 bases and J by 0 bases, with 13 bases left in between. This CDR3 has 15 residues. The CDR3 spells CASSGGSGSSYEQYF. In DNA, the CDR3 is TGTGCCAGCAGTGGCGGTAGCGGAAGCTCCTACGAGCAGTACTTC.